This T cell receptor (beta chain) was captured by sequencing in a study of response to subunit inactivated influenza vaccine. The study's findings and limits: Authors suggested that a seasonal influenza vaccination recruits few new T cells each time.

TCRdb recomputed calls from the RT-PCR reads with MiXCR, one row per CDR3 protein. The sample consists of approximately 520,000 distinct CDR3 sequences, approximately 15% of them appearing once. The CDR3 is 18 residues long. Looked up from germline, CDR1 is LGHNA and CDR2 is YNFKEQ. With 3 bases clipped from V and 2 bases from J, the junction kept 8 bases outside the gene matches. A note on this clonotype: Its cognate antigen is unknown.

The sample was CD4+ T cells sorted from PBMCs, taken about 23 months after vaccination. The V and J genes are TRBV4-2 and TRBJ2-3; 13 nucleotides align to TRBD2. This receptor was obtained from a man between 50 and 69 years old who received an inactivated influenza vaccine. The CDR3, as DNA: TGTGCCAGCAGCCAGACGACTAGCGGGGGGCCTTACACAGATACGCAGTATTTT. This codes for CASSQTTSGGPYTDTQYF.